This T cell receptor beta chain stems from a study of blood T cell repertoires in COVID-19. About the research overall: Acute and convalescent COVID-19 specimens originated in the United States, Italy and Spain.

Authors' processing steps: Nucleated cell number was recorded as an estimate derived from reference gene primer amplification. Profiling relied on immunoSEQ multiplex PCR, and the TCRdb table lists in-frame clones only, not all of them. D and trimming come from the DNA, and the V and J calls and clone size come from that table. The sample lists around 230,000 clones, around 89% seen once, with 2.5% in the top ten. Adults between roughly 18 and 90 years of age took part from about 24 US areas. V was clipped by 6 bases and J by 5 bases; unmatched bases: 7. CDR1 is KGHSH, CDR2 LQKENI, per germline. The CDR3 is 14 residues long.

The TCR was taken from a woman in her forties with acute COVID-19. Sequenced sample: PBMCs or T cells enriched from blood (not recorded which). The V and J genes are TRBV18 and TRBJ1-5; 7 nucleotides match TRBD1. This CDR3 reads CASSPTGFDQPQHF. The CDR3, as DNA: TGTGCCAGCTCCCCGACAGGGTTCGATCAGCCCCAGCATTTT.